This is a list of T cell receptor beta chains from one sample in a study of T cells in Graves' hyperthyroidism and ophthalmopathy. TCRdb passed the multiplex PCR reads through MiXCR, listing each CDR3 protein once. The sample lists about 300,000 distinct CDR3 sequences, roughly 13% seen once, with approximately 7.9% in the top ten. The sample was blood. These receptors were taken from a middle-aged woman with Graves' hyperthyroidism. Both conserved end residues are trimmed from each CDR3.

V: TRBV20-1; J: TRBJ2-3; CDR3: SAREGSGDTQY
V: TRBV6-1; J: TRBJ2-3; CDR3: ASSTGGAEDTQY
V: TRBV7-3; J: TRBJ2-7; CDR3: ASSSGGEQY
V: TRBV12-3/TRBV12-4; J: TRBJ2-3; CDR3: ASSLDTAGATDTQY
V: TRBV3-1; J: TRBJ1-1; CDR3: ASSPGTGGYTEAF
V: TRBV19; J: TRBJ2-2; CDR3: ASSLTGAHHTGELF
V: TRBV20-1; J: TRBJ2-2; CDR3: SARDLTSGRDTGELF
V: TRBV5-1; J: TRBJ2-2; CDR3: ASSPIPQLSRGEGELF
V: TRBV7-9; J: TRBJ1-1; CDR3: ASSVGTPSTEAF
V: TRBV18; J: TRBJ1-1; CDR3: ASSSAGAGTEAF
V: TRBV6-6; J: TRBJ1-3; CDR3: ASSYLKGVESGNTIY
V: TRBV7-2; J: TRBJ2-5; CDR3: ASSLGLGRETQY
V: TRBV25-1; J: TRBJ1-1; CDR3: ASSAVRGPTEAF
V: TRBV3-1; J: TRBJ1-1; CDR3: ASSQVVRGNTEAF
V: TRBV30; J: TRBJ2-7; CDR3: AWSAGPSYEQY
V: TRBV20-1; J: TRBJ1-1; CDR3: SARPASGGRAEAF
V: TRBV6-1; J: TRBJ1-2; CDR3: ASRPPGQGLDYGYT
V: TRBV3-1; J: TRBJ2-1; CDR3: ASSQSETYNEQF
V: TRBV19; J: TRBJ2-7; CDR3: ASHSTGTGEQY
V: TRBV6-6; J: TRBJ2-2; CDR3: ASSYSPDRGNTGELF
V: TRBV9; J: TRBJ2-1; CDR3: ASSVSWQSYNEQF
V: TRBV7-7; J: TRBJ1-4; CDR3: ASSPGLDEKLF
V: TRBV7-9; J: TRBJ2-7; CDR3: ASSLRDSYSYEQY
V: TRBV5-1; J: TRBJ2-3; CDR3: ASSLAARATDTQY
V: TRBV10-3; J: TRBJ2-3; CDR3: AISGAGTGGADTQY
V: TRBV7-9; J: TRBJ2-1; CDR3: ASSFPTSGSTDEQF
V: TRBV11-2; J: TRBJ2-4; CDR3: ASTSGNIQY
V: TRBV28; J: TRBJ2-1; CDR3: ASRGTASGREEQF
V: TRBV19; J: TRBJ1-2; CDR3: ASSILRGRRGGYT
V: TRBV11-3; J: TRBJ2-7; CDR3: ASSLGAGGGNEQY
V: TRBV11-2; J: TRBJ2-1; CDR3: ASSPQRGATV
V: TRBV18; J: TRBJ2-5; CDR3: ASSPLNSQETQY
V: TRBV13; J: TRBJ2-5; CDR3: ASSLLTAGYRETQY
V: TRBV19; J: TRBJ1-5; CDR3: ATRQANQPQH
V: TRBV13; J: TRBJ2-5; CDR3: ASSSGNSQETQY
V: TRBV27; J: TRBJ1-1; CDR3: ASSRRTGLNTEAF
V: TRBV19; J: TRBJ2-4; CDR3: ASSMRGGRENIQY
V: TRBV19; J: TRBJ1-1; CDR3: ASSIVGSNTEAF
V: TRBV7-2; J: TRBJ2-1; CDR3: ASSLEGASSSYNEQF
V: TRBV6-1; J: TRBJ1-6; CDR3: ASTSQGNSPPH
V: TRBV2; J: TRBJ1-4; CDR3: VSRGQSEKLF
V: TRBV15; J: TRBJ2-3; CDR3: ATSRERTLAGTDTQY
V: TRBV6-1; J: TRBJ2-1; CDR3: ASSDGSYNEQF
V: TRBV20-1; J: TRBJ1-5; CDR3: SAREGGASNQPQH
V: TRBV10-2; J: TRBJ1-1; CDR3: ASRDGSYLLGTEAF
V: TRBV18; J: TRBJ2-7; CDR3: ASRTANSYEQY
V: TRBV19; J: TRBJ1-4; CDR3: ASSFKTAVNEKLF
V: TRBV29-1; J: TRBJ1-1; CDR3: SVSLGRLNTEAF
V: TRBV11-2; J: TRBJ1-2; CDR3: ASSLGGLGTNYGYT
V: TRBV9; J: TRBJ2-1; CDR3: ASSANFWEQF
V: TRBV28; J: TRBJ2-6; CDR3: ATGIIYSGANVLT
V: TRBV11-2; J: TRBJ2-7; CDR3: ASSFSGDSYEQY
V: TRBV29-1; J: TRBJ2-7; CDR3: SAWGEGYEQY
V: TRBV18; J: TRBJ1-1; CDR3: ASSPTGQGGRTEAF
V: TRBV11-1; J: TRBJ2-5; CDR3: ASSLFGERSETQY
V: TRBV20-1; J: TRBJ1-2; CDR3: SAGARVTGYT
V: TRBV12-3/TRBV12-4; J: TRBJ1-1; CDR3: ASSPLQGGNTEAF
V: TRBV28; J: TRBJ2-7; CDR3: ASSLAGARNYEQY
V: TRBV10-2; J: TRBJ1-6; CDR3: ASRRTGDESPLH